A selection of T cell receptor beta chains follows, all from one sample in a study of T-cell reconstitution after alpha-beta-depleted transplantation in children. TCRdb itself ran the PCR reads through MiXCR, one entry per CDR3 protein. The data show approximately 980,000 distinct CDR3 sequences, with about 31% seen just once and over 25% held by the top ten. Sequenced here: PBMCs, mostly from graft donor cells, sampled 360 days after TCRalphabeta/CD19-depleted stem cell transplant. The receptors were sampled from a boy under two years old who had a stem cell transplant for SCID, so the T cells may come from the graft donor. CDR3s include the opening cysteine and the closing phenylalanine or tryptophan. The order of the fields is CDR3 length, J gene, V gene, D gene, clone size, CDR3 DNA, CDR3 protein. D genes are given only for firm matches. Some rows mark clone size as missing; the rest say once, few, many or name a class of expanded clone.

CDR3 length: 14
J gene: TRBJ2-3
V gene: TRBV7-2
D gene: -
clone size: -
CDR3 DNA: TGTGCCAGCAGCTTTCCTTTCGGGGCAGATACGCAGTATTTT
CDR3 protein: CASSFPFGADTQYF

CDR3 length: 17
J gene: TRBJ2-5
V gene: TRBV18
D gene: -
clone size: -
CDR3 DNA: TGTGCCAGCTCACCATTCTCGGGGTCACAAGCGGGAGAGACCCAGTACTTC
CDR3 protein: CASSPFSGSQAGETQYF

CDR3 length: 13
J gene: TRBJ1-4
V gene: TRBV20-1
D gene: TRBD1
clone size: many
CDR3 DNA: TGCAGTGCTACAGGGACAGGGCACGAAAAACTGTTTTTT
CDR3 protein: CSATGTGHEKLFF

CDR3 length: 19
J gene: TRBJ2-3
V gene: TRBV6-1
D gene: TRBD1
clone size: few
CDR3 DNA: TGTGCCAGCAACCCGTCGTTGCGGGACAGGGAATACCGCACAGATACGCAGTATTTT
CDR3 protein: CASNPSLRDREYRTDTQYF

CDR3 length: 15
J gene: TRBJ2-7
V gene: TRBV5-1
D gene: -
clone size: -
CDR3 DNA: TGCGCCAGCAGCCCTGAGGGACGTGACTCCTACGAGCAGTACTTC
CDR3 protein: CASSPEGRDSYEQYF

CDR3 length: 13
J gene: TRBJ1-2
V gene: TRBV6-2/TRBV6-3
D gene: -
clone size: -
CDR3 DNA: TGTGCCAGCAGTTACCCCCGAGGCCTTGGCTACACCTTC
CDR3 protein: CASSYPRGLGYTF

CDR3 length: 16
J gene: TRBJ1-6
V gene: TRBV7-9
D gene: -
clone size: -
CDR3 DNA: TGTGCCAGCAGCTTTATCGGGGGGGAATGGAATTCACCCCTCCACTTT
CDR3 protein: CASSFIGGEWNSPLHF

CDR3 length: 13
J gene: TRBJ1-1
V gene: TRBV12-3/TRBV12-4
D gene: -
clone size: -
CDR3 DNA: TGTGCCAGCAGTTCATCAGGGCTCACTGAAGCTTTCTTT
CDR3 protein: CASSSSGLTEAFF

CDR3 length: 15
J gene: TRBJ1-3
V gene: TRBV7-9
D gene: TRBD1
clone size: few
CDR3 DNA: TGTGCCAGCAGCTTACTTAGGGGGCATGGAAACACCATATATTTT
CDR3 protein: CASSLLRGHGNTIYF

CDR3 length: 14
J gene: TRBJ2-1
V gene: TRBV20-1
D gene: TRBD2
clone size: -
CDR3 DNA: TGCAGTGCTCTACTAGCGGGGGACCCCAATGAGCAGTTCTTC
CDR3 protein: CSALLAGDPNEQFF

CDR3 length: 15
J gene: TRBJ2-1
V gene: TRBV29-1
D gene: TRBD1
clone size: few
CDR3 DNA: TGCAGCGTTGGGGGACCCGGACAGGGGGTGAGTGAGCAGTTCTTC
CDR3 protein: CSVGGPGQGVSEQFF

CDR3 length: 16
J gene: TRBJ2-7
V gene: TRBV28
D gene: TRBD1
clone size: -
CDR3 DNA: TGTGCCAGCAGTTTCCCTTGGGGACAGGGAGCTCACGAGCAGTACTTC
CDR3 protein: CASSFPWGQGAHEQYF

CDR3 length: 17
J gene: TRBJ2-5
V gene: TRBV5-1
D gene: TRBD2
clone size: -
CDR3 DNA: TGCGCCAGCAGCTTGGGCCTAGCGGGGGGAGGAGGCGAGACCCAGTACTTC
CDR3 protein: CASSLGLAGGGGETQYF

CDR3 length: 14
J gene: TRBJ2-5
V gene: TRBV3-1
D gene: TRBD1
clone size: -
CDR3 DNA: TGTGCCAGCAGCCAGGGACAGTTTGCGGAGACCCAGTACTTC
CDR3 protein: CASSQGQFAETQYF

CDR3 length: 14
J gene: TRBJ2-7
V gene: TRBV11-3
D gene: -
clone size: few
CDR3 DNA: TGTGCCAGCAGCGCGGGCGAGGGATACTACGAGCAGTACTTC
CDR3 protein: CASSAGEGYYEQYF

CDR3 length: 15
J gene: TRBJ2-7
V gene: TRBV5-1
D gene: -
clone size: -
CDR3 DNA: TGCGCCAGCAGCCCACGCGGGACAGCCACCTACGAGCAGTACTTC
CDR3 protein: CASSPRGTATYEQYF

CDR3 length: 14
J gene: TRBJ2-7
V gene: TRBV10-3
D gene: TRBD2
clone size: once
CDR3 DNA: TGTGCCATCAGTGTGGCAGGGAGGGTAAACGAGCAGTACTTC
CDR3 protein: CAISVAGRVNEQYF

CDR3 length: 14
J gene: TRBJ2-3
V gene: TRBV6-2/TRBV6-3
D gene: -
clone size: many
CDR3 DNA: TGTGCCAGCAGTTACGGGGGAGGAGCAGATACGCAGTATTTT
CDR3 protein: CASSYGGGADTQYF

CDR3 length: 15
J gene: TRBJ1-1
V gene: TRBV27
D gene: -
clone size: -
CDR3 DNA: TGTGCCAGCAGTTCTCGACCGGGTATGGGCACTGAAGCTTTCTTT
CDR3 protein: CASSSRPGMGTEAFF

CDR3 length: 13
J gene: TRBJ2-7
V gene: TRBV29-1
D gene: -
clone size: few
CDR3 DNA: TGCAGCGCCAAACGGGGCCCTCAGGGAGAGCAGTACTTC
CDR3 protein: CSAKRGPQGEQYF

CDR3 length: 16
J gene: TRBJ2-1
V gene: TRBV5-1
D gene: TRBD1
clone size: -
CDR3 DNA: TGCGCCAGCAGCCCCGGGGACAGGGTATCGGGCAATGAGCAGTTCTTC
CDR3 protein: CASSPGDRVSGNEQFF

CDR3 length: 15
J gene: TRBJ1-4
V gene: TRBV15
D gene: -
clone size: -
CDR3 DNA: TGTGCCACCAGCAGAGGTGACATACACAATGAAAAACTGTTTTTT
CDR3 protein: CATSRGDIHNEKLFF

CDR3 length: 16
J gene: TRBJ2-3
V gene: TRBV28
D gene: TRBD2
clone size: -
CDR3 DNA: TGTGCCAGCAGCCCCCTAGCGGGGGGAATCACAGATACGCAGTATTTT
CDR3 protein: CASSPLAGGITDTQYF

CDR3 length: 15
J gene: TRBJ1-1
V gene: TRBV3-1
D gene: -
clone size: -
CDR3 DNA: TGTGCCAGCAGCCAAGAGCCGGGGGCGAACACTGAAGCTTTCTTT
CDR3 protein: CASSQEPGANTEAFF

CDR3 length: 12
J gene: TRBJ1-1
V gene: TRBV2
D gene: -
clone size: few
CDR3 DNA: TGTGCCAGCAGTCGGGGTGACTCTGAAGCTTTCTTT
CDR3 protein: CASSRGDSEAFF

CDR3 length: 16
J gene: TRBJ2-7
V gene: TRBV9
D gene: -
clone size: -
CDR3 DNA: TGTGCCAGCAGCGGCAGCATAGGGACTTCCCAAAACGAGCAGTACTTC
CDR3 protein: CASSGSIGTSQNEQYF

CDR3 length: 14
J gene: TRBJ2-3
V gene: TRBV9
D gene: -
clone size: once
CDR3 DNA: TGTGCCAGCAGCACCCAACCCGGGGTAGATACGCAGTATTTT
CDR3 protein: CASSTQPGVDTQYF

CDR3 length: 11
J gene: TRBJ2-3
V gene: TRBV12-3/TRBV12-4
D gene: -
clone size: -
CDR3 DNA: TGTGCCAGCCAAGGGTGGGATACGCAGTATTTT
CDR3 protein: CASQGWDTQYF

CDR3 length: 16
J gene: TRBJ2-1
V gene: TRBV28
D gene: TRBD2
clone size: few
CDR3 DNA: TGTGCCAGCAGTTTATTCGCGGGGGGGCCTTTCAATGAGCAGTTCTTC
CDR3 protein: CASSLFAGGPFNEQFF

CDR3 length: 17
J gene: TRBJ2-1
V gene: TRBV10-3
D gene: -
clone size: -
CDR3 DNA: TGTGCCATCAGTGACGAGGCAGGACAGAGGGAGGGAAATGAGCAGTTCTTC
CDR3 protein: CAISDEAGQREGNEQFF

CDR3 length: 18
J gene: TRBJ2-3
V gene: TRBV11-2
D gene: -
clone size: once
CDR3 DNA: TGTGCCAGCAGCTTAGATCCCGCGTCGGGCCCCAGCACAGATACGCAGTATTTT
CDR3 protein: CASSLDPASGPSTDTQYF

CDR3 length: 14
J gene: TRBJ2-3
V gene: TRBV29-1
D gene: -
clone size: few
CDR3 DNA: TGCAGCGCCTGTGGCTTACTAAGCACAGATACGCAGTATTTT
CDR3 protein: CSACGLLSTDTQYF

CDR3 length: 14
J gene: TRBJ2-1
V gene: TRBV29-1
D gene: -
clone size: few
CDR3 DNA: TGCAGCGTTGACCAGGGACTACTAGGGGGTGAGCAGTTCTTC
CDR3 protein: CSVDQGLLGGEQFF

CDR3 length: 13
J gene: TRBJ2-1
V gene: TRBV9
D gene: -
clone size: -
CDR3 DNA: TGTGCCAGCAGCGTAGGCGGGGTCAATGAGCAGTTCTTC
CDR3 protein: CASSVGGVNEQFF

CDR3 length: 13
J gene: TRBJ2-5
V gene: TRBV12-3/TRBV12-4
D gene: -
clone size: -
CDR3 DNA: TGTGCCAGCACGACACCTAGAGGAGAGACCCAGTACTTC
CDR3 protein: CASTTPRGETQYF

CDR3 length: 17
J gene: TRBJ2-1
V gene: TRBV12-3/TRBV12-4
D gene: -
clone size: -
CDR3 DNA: TGTACCAGCTCAACTTCTGCTGGGTTCAATGGTTACAATGAGCAGTTCTTC
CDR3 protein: CTSSTSAGFNGYNEQFF

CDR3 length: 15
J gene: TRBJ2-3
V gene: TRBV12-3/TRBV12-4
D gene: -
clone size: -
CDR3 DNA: TGTGCCAGCAGTTTTTGGGCTTCGAGCACAGATACGCAGTATTTT
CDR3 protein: CASSFWASSTDTQYF

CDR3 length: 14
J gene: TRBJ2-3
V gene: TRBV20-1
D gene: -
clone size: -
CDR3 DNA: TGCAGTGCCGGGGTCGTGGTCCCCCCCGATACGCAGTATTTT
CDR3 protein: CSAGVVVPPDTQYF

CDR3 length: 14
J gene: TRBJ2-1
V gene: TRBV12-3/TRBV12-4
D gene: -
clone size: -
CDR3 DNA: TGTGCCAGCTCTGCCCTGACAGGACATAGTGAGCAGTTCTTC
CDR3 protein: CASSALTGHSEQFF

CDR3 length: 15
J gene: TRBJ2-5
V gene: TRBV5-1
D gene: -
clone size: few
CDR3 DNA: TGCGCCAGCAGCTTGTTCCTAGTAGGGCAAGAGACCCAGTACTTC
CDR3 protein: CASSLFLVGQETQYF

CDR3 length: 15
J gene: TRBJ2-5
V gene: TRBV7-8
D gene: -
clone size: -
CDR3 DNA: TGTGCCAGCAGCTGGGGTGGGGGACTTAAAGAGACCCAGTACTTC
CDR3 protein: CASSWGGGLKETQYF

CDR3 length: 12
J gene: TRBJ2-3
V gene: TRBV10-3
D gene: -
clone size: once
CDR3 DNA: TGTGCCATCAGGGCCGGAGGAGATACGCAGTATTTT
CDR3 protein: CAIRAGGDTQYF

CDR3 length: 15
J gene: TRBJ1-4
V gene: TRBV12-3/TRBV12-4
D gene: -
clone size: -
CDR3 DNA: TGTGCCAGCAACCCAACAGGGCCCAATTCAGAAAAACTGTTTTTT
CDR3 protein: CASNPTGPNSEKLFF

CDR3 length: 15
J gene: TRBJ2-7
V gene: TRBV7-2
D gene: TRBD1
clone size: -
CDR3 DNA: TGTGCCAGCAGCCACAGGGGGCGCGAATCATACGAGCAGTACTTC
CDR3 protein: CASSHRGRESYEQYF

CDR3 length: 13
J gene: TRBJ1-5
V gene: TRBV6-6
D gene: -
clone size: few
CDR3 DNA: TGTGCCAGCAAAGACCCTAACAATCAGCCCCAGCATTTT
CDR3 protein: CASKDPNNQPQHF

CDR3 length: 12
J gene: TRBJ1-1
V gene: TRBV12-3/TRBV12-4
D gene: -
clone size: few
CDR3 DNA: TGTGCCAGCAGTTTCGTAAAGCTAGAAGCTTTCTTT
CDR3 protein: CASSFVKLEAFF

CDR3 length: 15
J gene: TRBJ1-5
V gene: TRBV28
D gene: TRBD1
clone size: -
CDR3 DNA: TGTGCCAGCACCCCGACAGGGGGCGCGGGACAGCCCCAGCATTTT
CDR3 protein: CASTPTGGAGQPQHF

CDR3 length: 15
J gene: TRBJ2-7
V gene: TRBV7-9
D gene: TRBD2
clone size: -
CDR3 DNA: TGTGCCAGCAGCTTACAGCGGGGGGTCTCCTACGAGCAGTACTTC
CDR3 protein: CASSLQRGVSYEQYF

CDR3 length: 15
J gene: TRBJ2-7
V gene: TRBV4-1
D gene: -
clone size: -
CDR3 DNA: TGCGCCAGCAGCCAATTTAAGGGGCTTGTAGGCGAGCAGTACTTC
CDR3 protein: CASSQFKGLVGEQYF

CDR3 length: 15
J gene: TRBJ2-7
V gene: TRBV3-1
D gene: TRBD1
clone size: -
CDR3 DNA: TGTGCCAGCAGCCAAGATCCGGGACAGCGTTACGAGCAGTACTTC
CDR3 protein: CASSQDPGQRYEQYF

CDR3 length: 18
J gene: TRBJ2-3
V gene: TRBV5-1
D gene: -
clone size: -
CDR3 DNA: TGCGCCAGCAGCTTGGGGTATCCAGCCCAAAAGAGCACAGATACGCAGTATTTT
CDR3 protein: CASSLGYPAQKSTDTQYF

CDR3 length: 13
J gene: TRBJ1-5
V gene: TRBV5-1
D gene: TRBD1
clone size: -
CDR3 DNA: TGCGCCAGCAGCCGGGACAGTGGCTCGCCCCAGCATTTT
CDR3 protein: CASSRDSGSPQHF

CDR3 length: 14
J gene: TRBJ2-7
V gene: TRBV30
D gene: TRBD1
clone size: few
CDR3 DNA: TGTGCCTGGAGGACCCCGGGACCTGGACAGGGGGCGTACTTC
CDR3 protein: CAWRTPGPGQGAYF

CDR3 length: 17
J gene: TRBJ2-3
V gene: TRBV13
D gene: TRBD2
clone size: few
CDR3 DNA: TGTGCCAGCAGCTTAGCGGGGGAGGGAGAATACACAGATACGCAGTATTTT
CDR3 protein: CASSLAGEGEYTDTQYF

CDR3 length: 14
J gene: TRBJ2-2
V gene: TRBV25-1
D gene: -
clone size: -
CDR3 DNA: TGTGCCAGCAGTAAGACAGAGAACACCGGGGAGCTGTTTTTT
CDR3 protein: CASSKTENTGELFF

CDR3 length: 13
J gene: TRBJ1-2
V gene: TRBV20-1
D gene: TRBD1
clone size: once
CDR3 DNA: TGCAGTGCTAGGGGGACAGGGAACTATGGCTACACCTTC
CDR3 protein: CSARGTGNYGYTF

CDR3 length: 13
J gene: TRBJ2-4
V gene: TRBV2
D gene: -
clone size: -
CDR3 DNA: TGTGCCAGCATACGGGGAACCAAAAACATTCAGTACTTC
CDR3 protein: CASIRGTKNIQYF

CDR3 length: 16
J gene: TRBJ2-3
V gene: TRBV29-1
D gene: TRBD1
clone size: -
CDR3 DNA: TGCAGCGTAGAGGGACAGGTCGGTTCGAACACAGATACGCAGTATTTT
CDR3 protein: CSVEGQVGSNTDTQYF